This T cell receptor beta chain was recorded in a study of regulatory T cells in long-lasting Graves disease. The study, taken as a whole, reports: Persistent patients had a count of shared public clonotypes (approximately 2,800) that exceeded that of new patients (approximately 1,000). Those with persistent Graves' had less TCR diversity than newly diagnosed patients.

Time point noted: persistent/refractory GD, antithyroid drugs over 5 years with positive TRAb. The TCR library was prepared using RNA isolated from PBMCs. From germline, CDR1 is MNHNS and CDR2 SASEGT. There are 14 residues in the CDR3. V was clipped by 6 bases and J by 1 base; unmatched bases: 5. There are many counts of this clonotype. The antigen is unknown. With iRepertoire HTBI primers and Arm-PCR of CDR3 regions, TCR beta libraries were built. TCRdb re-derived calls from the multiplex PCR reads in MiXCR, one entry per CDR3 protein. The table includes under 350,000 distinct CDR3 sequences, roughly a fifth detected once.

V gene TRBV6-1 combines with J gene TRBJ2-5; 7 nucleotides line up with TRBD2. Source: peripheral blood mononuclear cells (PBMCs), taken when the disease was refractory, from a patient treated with antithyroid drugs. The sequence was obtained from a female donor with Graves disease. As DNA, the CDR3 is TGTGCCAGCAGGGCTAGCGGCCCCCAAGAGACCCAGTACTTC. It yields the protein CASRASGPQETQYF.